Following are 7 T cell receptor beta chains from one sample sequenced in a study of regulatory T cells in long-lasting Graves disease. Time point described: persistent/refractory GD, antithyroid drugs over 5 years with positive TRAb. From PBMCs, RNA was extracted and then used to make the TCR library. Assembly of TCR beta libraries relied on iRepertoire HTBI primers together with Arm-PCR of CDR3 regions. MiXCR, applied by TCRdb to the multiplex PCR reads, yields one record per CDR3 protein. This table has about 340,000 distinct CDR3 sequences, less than 20% appearing once. The sequenced sample was peripheral blood mononuclear cells (PBMCs), obtained when the disease was refractory, from a patient treated with antithyroid drugs. The source of these receptors is a female donor with Graves disease.

This clonotype was seen only a few times. The genes are TRBV11-2 and TRBJ2-5; 12 nucleotides line up with TRBD1. The CDR3 loop spans 23 amino acids. Germline assignment: CDR1 SGHAT and CDR2 FQNNGV. The V and J ends lost 0 bases and 7 bases, in that order; junction bases with no gene match: 27. The CDR3 coding sequence is TGTGCCAGCAGCTTAGATCTTGCTGGTGGTCTCCGGGACAGGGGGCGTCCCTCCGGGACCCAGTACTTC. Protein product: CASSLDLAGGLRDRGRPSGTQYF. The complete variable domain, with remaining parts taken from reference TRBV11-2 and TRBJ2-5, reads EAGVAQSPRYKIIEKRQSVAFWCNPISGHATLYWYQQILGQGPKLLIQFQNNGVVDDSQLPKDRFSAERLKGVDSTLKIQPAKLEDSAVYLCASSLDLAGGLRDRGRPSGTQYFGPGTRLLVL.

This clonotype was seen repeatedly, ten times or more. The gene calls are TRBV24-1 and TRBJ1-2; D is unresolved. Trimming removed 0 bases from V and 7 bases from J, with 5 bases in between. Germline CDR1 is KGHDR and CDR2 is SFDVKD. This CDR3 is 12 amino acids long. CDR3 region: CATSDLYFGYTF. The DNA of the CDR3 is TGTGCCACCAGTGATTTGTATTTTGGCTACACCTTC.

This clonotype was recorded a few times. The chain recombines TRBV5-1 with TRBJ1-2; D unclear. CDR1 SGHRS and CDR2 YFSETQ come from the germline V gene. This CDR3 is 14 amino acids long. Deletions cut 0 bases from V and 1 base from J, with 7 bases between. The CDR3 DNA is TGCGCCAGCAGCTTGGCCCAAAGTAACTATGGCTACACCTTC. It specifies CASSLAQSNYGYTF. Full variable domain (remainder filled in from reference TRBV5-1 and TRBJ1-2): KAGVTQTPRYLIKTRGQQVTLSCSPISGHRSVSWYQQTPGQGLQFLFEYFSETQRNKGNFPGRFSGRQFSNSRSEMNVSTLELGDSALYLCASSLAQSNYGYTFGSGTRLTVV.

This clonotype was counted at least ten times. The chain is built from TRBV6-2 or TRBV6-3 and TRBJ1-5, with D perhaps matching TRBD1 (5 bases). V was shortened by 3 bases and J by 3 bases, with 9 bases between the two germline ends. The V gene's germline CDR1 is MNHEY and CDR2 SVGEGT. This CDR3 spans 14 amino acids. CDR3: CASSYGGNNQPQHF. The CDR3 coding sequence is TGTGCCAGCAGTTATGGGGGGAACAATCAGCCCCAGCATTTT.

This clonotype was seen at least ten times. The rearrangement links TRBV2 to TRBJ2-2; 7 nucleotides agree with TRBD1. V lost 6 bases to trimming and J lost 0 bases; unmatched junction nucleotides: 10. This CDR3 is built from 17 residues. The germline V gene encodes CDR1 SNHLY and CDR2 FYNNEI. The chain's CDR3 is CASRNPTGSANTGELFF. DNA of the CDR3: TGTGCCAGCAGGAACCCGACAGGGAGTGCGAACACCGGGGAGCTGTTTTTT.

This clonotype was seen a handful of times. This chain uses TRBV25-1 with TRBJ1-1; D uncertain. Trimming cost V 1 base and J 0 bases, with 9 bases left between them. Looked up from germline, CDR1 is MGHDK and CDR2 is SYGVNS. The CDR3 has 15 amino acids. The CDR3 sequence: CASSESKFMNTEAFF. DNA for the CDR3: TGTGCCAGCAGTGAATCAAAATTTATGAACACTGAAGCTTTCTTT.

This clonotype has only a few counts. The genes are TRBV20-1 and TRBJ2-7, with 9 bases identical to TRBD1. The CDR3 spans 15 residues. The V and J ends lost 3 bases and 5 bases, in that order; junction bases with no gene match: 11. CDR1 DFQATT and CDR2 SNEGSKA come from the germline V gene (reference sequence). The CDR3 protein is CSASTDRGGFHEQYF. The CDR3 coding sequence is TGCAGTGCTAGCACTGACAGGGGGGGATTCCACGAGCAGTACTTC.